The 6 T cell receptor beta chains below all came from one sample that was sequenced in a study of blood T cell repertoires in COVID-19 (dated by TCRdb to 2020 to 2021). The protocol used for the library was the immunoSEQ multiplex PCR assay. TCRdb obtained this table from immuneACCESS and retained in-frame rearrangements with V and J assigned. These tables miss some clones; where compared with another copy, unresolved V genes account for less than half of the shortfall, and the remainder is unexplained. For this sample there are over 85,000 clones; around 88% appear just once. The ten largest clones capture less than 9% of the sample. The source material was peripheral blood. The receptors originated from a man aged 55 to 69 with acute or convalescent COVID-19.

The chain couples TRBV19 to TRBJ1-2, with a tentative D call TRBD1 (5 bases). V lost 6 bases and J 4 bases, leaving 15 bases between the germline ends. This CDR3 contains 14 residues. Looked up from germline, CDR1 is LNHDA and CDR2 is SQIVND (reference sequence). The CDR3 nucleotides are TGTGCCAGTAGCTCTATAGGGGTATCCTATGGCTACACCTTC. This sequence encodes CASSSIGVSYGYTF.

The chain carries TRBV27 and TRBJ1-1; 7 bases match TRBD1. The germline gives CDR1 MNHEY, CDR2 SMNVEV (reference sequence). V was clipped by 5 bases and J by 2 bases; unmatched bases: 8. This CDR3 is 15 amino acids long. The CDR3, as DNA: TGTGCCAGCAGTCCGCTCGGGACAGCCAACACTGAAGCTTTCTTT. As protein: CASSPLGTANTEAFF.

The V call is TRBV18, the J call TRBJ2-1; no reliable D call. V lost 3 bases and J lost 5, with 11 bases in between. Per germline, CDR1 KGHSH and CDR2 LQKENI. There are 14 residues in the CDR3. The CDR3 spells CASSPQVVDNEQFF. The CDR3 coding sequence is TGTGCCAGCTCACCCCAGGTTGTCGACAATGAGCAGTTCTTC.

This chain connects TRBV9 to TRBJ2-2; 7 bases are shared with TRBD2. The V gene's germline CDR1 is SGDLS and CDR2 YYNGEE. The CDR3 covers 16 residues. V lost 8 bases to trimming and J lost 1 base; unmatched junction nucleotides: 11. In DNA form, the CDR3 reads TGTGCCAGAAAACCCCCGAGCGGGATGAACACCGGGGAGCTGTTTTTT. This codes for CARKPPSGMNTGELFF.

This chain links TRBV19 with TRBJ1-3, with 11 bases identical to TRBD1. V was pared by 9 bases and J by 1 base, with 5 bases of the junction left unmatched. CDR1 LNHDA and CDR2 SQIVND come from the germline V gene (reference sequence). The CDR3 covers 15 residues. CDR3 loop: CASNRDRGSGNTIYF. The CDR3 DNA follows: TGTGCCAGCAACCGGGACAGGGGGTCTGGAAACACCATATATTTT.

This chain connects TRBV10-3 to TRBJ2-3; D is uncertain. Germline CDR1 and CDR2: ENHRY and SYGVKD. The ends were cut back, 11 bases at V and 6 bases at J, with 12 bases in the middle. The CDR3 length is 11 residues. CDR3 sequence: CAPEDLDTQYF. The CDR3 nucleotides read TGTGCCCCAGAGGATCTCGATACGCAGTATTTT.